This T cell receptor beta chain was identified in a study of neoadjuvant anti-PD-1 for oral cavity cancer. Data came from immunoSEQ multiplex PCR; TCRdb stores just in-frame clones and leaves some out. The data show 15,000 or so clones, under 80% seen once. CDR1 GTSNPN and CDR2 SVGIG come from the germline V gene (reference sequence). The V end lost 0 bases, the J end lost 10 bases, and 7 bases lay between the germline ends. The CDR3 is 12 residues long. The sequenced sample was PBMCs, obtained before nivolumab (anti-PD-1) treatment. This clonotype was sampled from a person between 40 and 85 years old with oral cavity squamous cell carcinoma. This chain uses TRBV30 with TRBJ1-6; no firm D call. The CDR3 DNA reads as TGTGCCTGGAGTGTTGTCAAATCACCCCTCCACTTT. Translating it yields CAWSVVKSPLHF.